Sequencing of this T cell receptor (beta chain) was carried out in a study of blood T cell repertoires in COVID-19. Study-level information: The United States, Italy and Spain provided the acute and convalescent COVID-19 samples. Sample material is recorded as cDNA or gDNA derived from T cells, B-cell-depleted T cells, or PBMCs.

V lost 9 bases and J 6 bases, leaving 15 bases between the germline ends. This CDR3 spans 13 amino acids. The germline V gene has CDR1 SGHTA and CDR2 FQGNSA. In the original analysis: Amplification from reference gene primers served as the basis for estimated nucleated cell counts. Repertoires were generated with immunoSEQ multiplex PCR, while TCRdb's copy carries only in-frame clones and drops some. Clone size and the V and J calls come from that table; the DNA yielded D and trimming. The data show hundreds of thousands of clones, around 91% seen once. Material for sequencing was peripheral blood. The sequence derives from a woman aged 18-35 years who had recovered from COVID-19. This chain connects TRBV7-2 to TRBJ2-4, with a possible D match to TRBD2 (7 bases). The CDR3: CASGGARGNIQYF. The CDR3 bases are TGTGCCAGTGGGGGGGCTCGGGGAAACATTCAGTACTTC. The variable domain in full, with the rest retrieved from reference TRBV7-2 and TRBJ2-4, is GAGVSQSPSNKVTEKGKDVELRCDPISGHTALYWYRQSLGQGLEFLIYFQGNSAPDKSGLPSDRFSAERTGGSVSTLTIQRTQQEDSAVYLCASGGARGNIQYFGAGTRLSVL.